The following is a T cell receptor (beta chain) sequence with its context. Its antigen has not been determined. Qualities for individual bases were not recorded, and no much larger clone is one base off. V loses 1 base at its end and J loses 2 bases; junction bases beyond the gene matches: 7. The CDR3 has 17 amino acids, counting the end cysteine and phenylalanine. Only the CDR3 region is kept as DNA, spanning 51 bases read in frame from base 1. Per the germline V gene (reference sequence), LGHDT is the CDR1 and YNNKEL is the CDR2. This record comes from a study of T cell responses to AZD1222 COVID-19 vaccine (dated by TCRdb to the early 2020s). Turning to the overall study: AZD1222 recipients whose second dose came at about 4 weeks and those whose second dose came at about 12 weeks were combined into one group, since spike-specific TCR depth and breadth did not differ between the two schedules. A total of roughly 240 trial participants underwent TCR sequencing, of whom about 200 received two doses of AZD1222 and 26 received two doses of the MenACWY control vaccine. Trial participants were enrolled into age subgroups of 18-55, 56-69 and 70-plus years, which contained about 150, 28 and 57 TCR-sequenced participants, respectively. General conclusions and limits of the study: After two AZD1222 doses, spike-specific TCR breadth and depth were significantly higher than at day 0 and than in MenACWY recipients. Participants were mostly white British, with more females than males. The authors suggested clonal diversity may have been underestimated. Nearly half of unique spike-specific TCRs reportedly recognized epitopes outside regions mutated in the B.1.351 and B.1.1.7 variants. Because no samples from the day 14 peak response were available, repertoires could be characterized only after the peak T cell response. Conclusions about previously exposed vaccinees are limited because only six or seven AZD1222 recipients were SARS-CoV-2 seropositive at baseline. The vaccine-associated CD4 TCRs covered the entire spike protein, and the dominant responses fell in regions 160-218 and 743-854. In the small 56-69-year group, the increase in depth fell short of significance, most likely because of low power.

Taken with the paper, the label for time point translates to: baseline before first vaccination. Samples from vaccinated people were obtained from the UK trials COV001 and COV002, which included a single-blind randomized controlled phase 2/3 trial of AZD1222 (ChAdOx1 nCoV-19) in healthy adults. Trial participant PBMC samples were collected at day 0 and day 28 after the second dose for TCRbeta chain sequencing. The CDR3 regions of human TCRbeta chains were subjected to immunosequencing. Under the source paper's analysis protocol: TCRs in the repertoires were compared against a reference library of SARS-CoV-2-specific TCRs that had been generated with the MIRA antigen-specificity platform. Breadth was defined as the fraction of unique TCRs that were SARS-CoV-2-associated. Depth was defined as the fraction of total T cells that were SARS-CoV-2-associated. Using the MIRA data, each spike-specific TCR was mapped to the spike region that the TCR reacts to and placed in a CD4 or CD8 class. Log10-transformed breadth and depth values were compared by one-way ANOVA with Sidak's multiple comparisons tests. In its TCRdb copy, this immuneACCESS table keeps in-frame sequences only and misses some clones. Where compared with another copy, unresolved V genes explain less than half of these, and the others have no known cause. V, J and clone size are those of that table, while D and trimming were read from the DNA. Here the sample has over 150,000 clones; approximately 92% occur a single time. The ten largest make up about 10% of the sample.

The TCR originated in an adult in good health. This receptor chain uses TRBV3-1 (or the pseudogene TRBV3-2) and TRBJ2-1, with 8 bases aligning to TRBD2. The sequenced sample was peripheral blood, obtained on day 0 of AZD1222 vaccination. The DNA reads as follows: TGTGCCAGCAGCCAAGTAGCTAGCGGGTCTACCTACAATGAGCAGTTCTTC. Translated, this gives CASSQVASGSTYNEQFF.